This TCR beta chain stems from a study of identical twins. The CDR3 runs to 14 residues. V lost 0 bases, J lost 5 bases, and 10 bases lay in between. Germline values: CDR1 MNHNS, CDR2 SASEGT. TCRdb fed the 5' RACE reads into MiXCR, producing one record per CDR3 protein. This table has around 570,000 distinct CDR3 sequences, just under 10% appearing once. A few counts support this clonotype. All of the donors were Caucasians in good health. This sample was also put to use in a study of yellow fever vaccine responses in identical twins.

Sequencing was performed on PBMCs. This TCR derives from a woman under 30 in good health. V is TRBV6-1 and J is TRBJ1-1; D unclear. The CDR3 coding sequence is TGTGCCAGCAGTGAAGCGCTGAGGGTTACTGAAGCTTTCTTT. Protein: CASSEALRVTEAFF.